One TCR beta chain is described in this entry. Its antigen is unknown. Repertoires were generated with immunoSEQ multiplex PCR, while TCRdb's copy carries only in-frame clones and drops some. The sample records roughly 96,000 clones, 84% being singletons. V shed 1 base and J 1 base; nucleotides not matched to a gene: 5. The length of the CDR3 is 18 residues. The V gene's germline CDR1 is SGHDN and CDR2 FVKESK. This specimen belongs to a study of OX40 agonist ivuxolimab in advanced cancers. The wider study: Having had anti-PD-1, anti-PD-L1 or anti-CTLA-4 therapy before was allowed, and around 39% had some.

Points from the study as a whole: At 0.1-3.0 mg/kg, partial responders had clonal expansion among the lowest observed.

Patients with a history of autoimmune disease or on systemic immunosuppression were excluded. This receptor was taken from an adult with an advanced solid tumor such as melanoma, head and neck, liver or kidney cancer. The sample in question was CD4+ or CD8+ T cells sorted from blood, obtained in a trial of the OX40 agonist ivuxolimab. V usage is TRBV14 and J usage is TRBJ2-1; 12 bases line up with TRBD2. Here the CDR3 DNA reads TGTGCCAGCAGCCAAGCCCCTAGCGGGGGGGCTTCCTACAATGAGCAGTTCTTC. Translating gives CASSQAPSGGASYNEQFF. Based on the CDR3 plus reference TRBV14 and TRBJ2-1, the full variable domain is EAGVTQFPSHSVIEKGQTVTLRCDPISGHDNLYWYRRVMGKEIKFLLHFVKESKQDESGMPNNRFLAERTGGTYSTLKVQPAELEDSGVYFCASSQAPSGGASYNEQFFGPGTRLTVL.